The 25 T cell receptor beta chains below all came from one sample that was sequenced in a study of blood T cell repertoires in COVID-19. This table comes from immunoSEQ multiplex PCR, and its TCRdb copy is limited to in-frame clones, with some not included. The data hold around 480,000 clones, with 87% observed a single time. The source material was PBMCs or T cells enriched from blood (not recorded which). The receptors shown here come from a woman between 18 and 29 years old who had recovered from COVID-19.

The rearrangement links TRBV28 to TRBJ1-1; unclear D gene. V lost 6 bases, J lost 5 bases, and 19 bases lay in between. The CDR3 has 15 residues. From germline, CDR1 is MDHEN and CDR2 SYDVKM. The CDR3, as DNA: TGTGCCAGCAGCCGGACTACCCAGGAGCGGACTGAAGCTTTCTTT. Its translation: CASSRTTQERTEAFF.

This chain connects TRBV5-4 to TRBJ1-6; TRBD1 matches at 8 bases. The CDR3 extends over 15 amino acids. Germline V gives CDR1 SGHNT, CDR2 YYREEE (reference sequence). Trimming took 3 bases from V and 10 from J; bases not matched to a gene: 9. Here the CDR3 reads CASSSDRGTGSPLHF. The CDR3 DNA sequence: TGTGCCAGCAGCTCAGACAGGGGAACAGGGTCACCCCTCCACTTT.

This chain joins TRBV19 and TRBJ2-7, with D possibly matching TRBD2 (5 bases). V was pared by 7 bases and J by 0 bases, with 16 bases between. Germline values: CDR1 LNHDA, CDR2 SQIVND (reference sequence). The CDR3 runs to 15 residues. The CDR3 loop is CASKVGSPDSYEQYF. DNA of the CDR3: TGTGCCAGTAAAGTGGGGAGCCCGGACTCCTACGAGCAGTACTTC.

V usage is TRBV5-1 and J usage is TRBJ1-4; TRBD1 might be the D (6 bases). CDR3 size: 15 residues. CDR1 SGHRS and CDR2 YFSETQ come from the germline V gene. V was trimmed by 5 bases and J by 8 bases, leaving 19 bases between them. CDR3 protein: CASRPIQGSGEKLFF. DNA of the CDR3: TGCGCCAGCAGGCCTATACAGGGTTCGGGGGAAAAACTGTTTTTT.

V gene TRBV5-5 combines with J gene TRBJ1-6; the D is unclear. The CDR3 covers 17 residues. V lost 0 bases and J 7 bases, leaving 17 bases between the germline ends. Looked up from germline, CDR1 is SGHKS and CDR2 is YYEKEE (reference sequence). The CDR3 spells CASSLESDPNPNSPLHF. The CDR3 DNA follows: TGTGCCAGCAGCTTGGAGAGCGACCCCAACCCGAATTCACCCCTCCACTTT.

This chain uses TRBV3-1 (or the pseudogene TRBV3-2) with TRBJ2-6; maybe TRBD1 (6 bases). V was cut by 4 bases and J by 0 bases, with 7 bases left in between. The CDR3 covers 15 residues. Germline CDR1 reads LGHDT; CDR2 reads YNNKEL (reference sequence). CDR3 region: CASSRDNSGANVLTF. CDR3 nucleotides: TGTGCCAGCAGCCGGGACAACTCTGGGGCCAACGTCCTGACTTTC.

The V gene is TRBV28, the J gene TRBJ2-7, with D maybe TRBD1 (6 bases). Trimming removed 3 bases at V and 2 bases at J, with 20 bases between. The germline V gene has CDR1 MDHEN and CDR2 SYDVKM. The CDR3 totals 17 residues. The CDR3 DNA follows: TGTGCCAGCAGTTTTAGAATGGGTACAGGGAAAGCCTACGAGCAGTACTTC. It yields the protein CASSFRMGTGKAYEQYF.

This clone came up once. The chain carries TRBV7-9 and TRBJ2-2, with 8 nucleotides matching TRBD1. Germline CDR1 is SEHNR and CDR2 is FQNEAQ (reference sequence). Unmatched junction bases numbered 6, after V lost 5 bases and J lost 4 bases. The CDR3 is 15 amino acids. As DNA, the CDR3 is TGTGCCAGCAGCGGACGCAGGGGGCCCACCGGGGAGCTGTTTTTT. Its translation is CASSGRRGPTGELFF.

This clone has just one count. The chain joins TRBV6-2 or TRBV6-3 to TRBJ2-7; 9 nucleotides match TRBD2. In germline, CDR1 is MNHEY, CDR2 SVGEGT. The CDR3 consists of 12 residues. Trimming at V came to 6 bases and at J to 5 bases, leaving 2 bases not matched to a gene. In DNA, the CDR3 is TGTGCCAGCAGCGGACTAGCGAACGAGCAGTACTTC. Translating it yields CASSGLANEQYF.

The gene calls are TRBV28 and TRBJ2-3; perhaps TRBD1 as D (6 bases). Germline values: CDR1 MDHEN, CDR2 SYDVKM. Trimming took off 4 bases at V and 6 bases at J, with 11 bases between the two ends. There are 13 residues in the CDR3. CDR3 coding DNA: TGTGCCAGCAGTTGGGGGCTGAGGGATACGCAGTATTTT. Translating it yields CASSWGLRDTQYF.

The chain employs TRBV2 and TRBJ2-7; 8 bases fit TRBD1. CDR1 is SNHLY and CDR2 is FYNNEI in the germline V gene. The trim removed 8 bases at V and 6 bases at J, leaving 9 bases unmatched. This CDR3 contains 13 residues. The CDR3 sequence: CASRGTGTGEQYF. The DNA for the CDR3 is TGTGCCAGCCGCGGGACAGGTACGGGCGAGCAGTACTTC.

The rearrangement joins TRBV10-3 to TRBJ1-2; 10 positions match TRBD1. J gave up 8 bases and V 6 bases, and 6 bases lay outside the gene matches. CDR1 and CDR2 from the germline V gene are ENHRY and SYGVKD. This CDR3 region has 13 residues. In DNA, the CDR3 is TGTGCCATCAGCGCTTCGACAGGGGGCGGCTACACCTTC. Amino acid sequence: CAISASTGGGYTF.

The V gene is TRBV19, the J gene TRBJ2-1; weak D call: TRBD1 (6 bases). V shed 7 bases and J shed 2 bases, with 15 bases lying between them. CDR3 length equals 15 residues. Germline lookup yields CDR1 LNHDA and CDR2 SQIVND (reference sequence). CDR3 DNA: TGTGCCAGTACCCCGCGAGGGGGACCCTACAATGAGCAGTTCTTC. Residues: CASTPRGGPYNEQFF. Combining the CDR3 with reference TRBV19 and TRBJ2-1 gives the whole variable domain DGGITQSPKYLFRKEGQNVTLSCEQNLNHDAMYWYRQDPGQGLRLIYYSQIVNDFQKGDIAEGYSVSREKKESFPLTVTSAQKNPTAFYLCASTPRGGPYNEQFFGPGTRLTVL.

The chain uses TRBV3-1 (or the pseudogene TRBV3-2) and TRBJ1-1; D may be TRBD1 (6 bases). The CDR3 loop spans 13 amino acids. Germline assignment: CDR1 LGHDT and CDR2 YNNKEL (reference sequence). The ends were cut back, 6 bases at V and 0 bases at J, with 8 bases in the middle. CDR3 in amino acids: CASRRQVNTEAFF. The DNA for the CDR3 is TGTGCCAGCAGGCGACAGGTGAACACTGAAGCTTTCTTT.

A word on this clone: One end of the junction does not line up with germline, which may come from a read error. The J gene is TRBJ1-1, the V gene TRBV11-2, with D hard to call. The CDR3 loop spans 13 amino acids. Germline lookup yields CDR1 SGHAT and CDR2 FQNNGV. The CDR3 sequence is CASSLDLEVDICF. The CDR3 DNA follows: TGTGCCAGCAGCTTAGATCTGGAGGTTGACATCTGTTTT.

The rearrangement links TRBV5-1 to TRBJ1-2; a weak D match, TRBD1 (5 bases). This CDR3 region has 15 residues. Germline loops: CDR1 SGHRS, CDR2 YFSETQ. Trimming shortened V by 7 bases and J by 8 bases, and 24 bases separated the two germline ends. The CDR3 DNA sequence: TGCGCCAGCTCGAAAGGGGACGGGGGATTTTGGGGCTACACCTTC. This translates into CASSKGDGGFWGYTF.

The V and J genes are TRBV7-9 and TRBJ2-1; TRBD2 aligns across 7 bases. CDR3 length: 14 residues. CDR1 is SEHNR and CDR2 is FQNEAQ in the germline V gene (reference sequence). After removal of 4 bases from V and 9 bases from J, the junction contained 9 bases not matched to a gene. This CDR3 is CASSSLRGEGEQFF. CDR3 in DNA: TGTGCCAGCAGCTCACTCCGGGGGGAAGGTGAGCAGTTCTTC.

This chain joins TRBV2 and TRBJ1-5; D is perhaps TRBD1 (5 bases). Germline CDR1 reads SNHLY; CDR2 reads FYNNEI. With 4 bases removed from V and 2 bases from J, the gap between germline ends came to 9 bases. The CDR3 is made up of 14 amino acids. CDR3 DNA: TGTGCCAGCAGTGTGGGGGGAGGCAATCAGCCCCAGCATTTT. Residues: CASSVGGGNQPQHF.

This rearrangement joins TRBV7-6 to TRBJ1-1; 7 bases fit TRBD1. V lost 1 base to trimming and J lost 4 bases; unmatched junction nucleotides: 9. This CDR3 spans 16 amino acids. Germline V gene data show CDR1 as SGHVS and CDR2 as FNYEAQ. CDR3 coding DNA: TGTGCCAGCAGCTTAGTAGGGGGCACGGGTGGCACTGAAGCTTTCTTT. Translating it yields CASSLVGGTGGTEAFF.

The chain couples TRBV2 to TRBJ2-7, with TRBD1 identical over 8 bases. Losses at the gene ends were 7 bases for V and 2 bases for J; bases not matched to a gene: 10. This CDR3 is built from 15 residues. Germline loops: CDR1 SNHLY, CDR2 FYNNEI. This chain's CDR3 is CASIYADRAAYEQYF. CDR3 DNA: TGTGCCAGCATCTACGCGGACAGGGCGGCCTACGAGCAGTACTTC.

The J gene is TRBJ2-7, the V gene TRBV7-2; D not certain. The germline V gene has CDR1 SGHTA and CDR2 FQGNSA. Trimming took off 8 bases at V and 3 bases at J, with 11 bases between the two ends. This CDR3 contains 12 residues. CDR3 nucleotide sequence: TGTGCCAGCGGCCTGGCAAGCTACGAGCAGTACTTC. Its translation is CASGLASYEQYF.

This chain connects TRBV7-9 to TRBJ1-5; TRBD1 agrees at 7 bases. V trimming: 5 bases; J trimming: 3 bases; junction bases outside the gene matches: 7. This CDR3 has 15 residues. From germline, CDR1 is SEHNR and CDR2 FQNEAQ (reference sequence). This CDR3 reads CASSPGQVNNQPQHF. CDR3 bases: TGTGCCAGCAGCCCCGGACAGGTTAACAATCAGCCCCAGCATTTT.

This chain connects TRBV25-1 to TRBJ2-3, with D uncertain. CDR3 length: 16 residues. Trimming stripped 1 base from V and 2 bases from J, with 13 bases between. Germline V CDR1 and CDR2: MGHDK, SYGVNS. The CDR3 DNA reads TGTGCCAGCAGTGAATTAGCCCCTATGAACACAGATACGCAGTATTTT. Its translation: CASSELAPMNTDTQYF.

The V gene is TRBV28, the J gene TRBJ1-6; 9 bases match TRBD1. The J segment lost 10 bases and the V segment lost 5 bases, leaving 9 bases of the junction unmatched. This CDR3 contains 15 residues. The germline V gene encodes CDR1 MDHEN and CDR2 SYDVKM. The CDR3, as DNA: TGTGCCAGCAGTACAGGACAGGGGAAGGGCTCACCCCTCCACTTT. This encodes CASSTGQGKGSPLHF.

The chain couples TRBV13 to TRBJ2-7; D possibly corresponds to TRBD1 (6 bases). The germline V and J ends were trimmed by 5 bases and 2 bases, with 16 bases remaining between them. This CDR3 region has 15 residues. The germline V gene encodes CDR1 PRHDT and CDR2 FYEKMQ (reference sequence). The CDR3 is CASSVTGKGAYEQYF. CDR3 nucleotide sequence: TGTGCCAGCAGCGTCACAGGGAAGGGGGCCTACGAGCAGTACTTC.